The following is a TCR beta chain sequence with its context. The sample originates from a study of blood T cell repertoires in COVID-19. Study details: COVID-19 samples from acute and convalescent phases originated in the United States, Italy and Spain. PBMCs, B-cell-depleted T cells, or T cells were the source of the cDNA or gDNA that made up the material.

V was clipped by 5 bases and J by 5 bases, with 15 bases between them. Germline loops: CDR1 MNHEY, CDR2 SMNVEV (reference sequence). The length of the CDR3 is 14 residues. Profiling relied on immunoSEQ multiplex PCR, and the TCRdb table lists in-frame clones only, not all of them. The sample comprises approximately 28,000 clones, approximately 84% of which are singletons, and roughly 16% rests with the top ten. Sequencing was done on a sample of peripheral blood. This rearrangement joins TRBV27 to TRBJ1-2, with unresolved D. The receptor was derived from a woman aged 55 to 70 with acute or convalescent COVID-19. The CDR3 reads CASSIRPGVYGYTF. The CDR3 coding sequence is TGTGCCAGCAGTATTAGGCCGGGTGTATATGGCTACACCTTC.